A selection of T cell receptor beta chains follows, all from one sample in a study of control samples from healthy donors and cancer patients. The repertoire was sequenced with immunoSEQ multiplex PCR; TCRdb's copy has only in-frame clones and lacks some. This sample carries 130,000 or so clones, roughly 90% of them seen once, and the ten largest clones take over 2%. The material sequenced was blood. Source of these receptors: a woman in her 50s in good health. Each CDR3 is given with its conserved first and last residue. Fields, in order: D gene, V gene, J gene, clone size, CDR3 DNA, CDR3 protein. A D gene is named only where the DNA matches it firmly. A clone size is listed for some rows: how often the clone was seen (once, few, many), or a class if it is expanded.

D: NA
V: TRBV5-4
J: TRBJ2-1
size: NA
DNA: TGTGCCAGCAGCTTGAGGGCCGGGGAGCAGTTCTTC
CDR3: CASSLRAGEQFF

D: NA
V: TRBV30
J: TRBJ1-6
size: NA
DNA: TGTGCCTGGATGGACAGCGGTAATTCACCCCTCCACTTT
CDR3: CAWMDSGNSPLHF

D: TRBD1
V: TRBV5-1
J: TRBJ2-4
size: NA
DNA: TGCGCCAGCAGCCTCGGACAGGGTACAAACATTCAGTACTTC
CDR3: CASSLGQGTNIQYF

D: NA
V: TRBV28
J: TRBJ1-4
size: NA
DNA: TGTGCCAGCAGCTTGAATAATGAAAAACTGTTTTTT
CDR3: CASSLNNEKLFF

D: NA
V: TRBV19
J: TRBJ1-2
size: NA
DNA: TGTGCCAGTAGTAGGGCAGGGCCTAACTATGGCTACACCTTC
CDR3: CASSRAGPNYGYTF

D: NA
V: TRBV10-2
J: TRBJ2-1
size: once
DNA: TGCGCCAGCAGTGAGTCCGGACAGTCGCGGTTCTTC
CDR3: CASSESGQSRFF

D: NA
V: TRBV12-5
J: TRBJ2-7
size: NA
DNA: TGTGCTAGTGGTTTGGCCGGGACCGAGACCTACGAGCAGTACTTC
CDR3: CASGLAGTETYEQYF

D: NA
V: TRBV28
J: TRBJ1-2
size: NA
DNA: TGTGCCAGCATCCACCCCGGGACACTAAATTACTCCTTC
CDR3: CASIHPGTLNYSF

D: NA
V: TRBV18
J: TRBJ1-1
size: NA
DNA: TGTGCCAGCTCACCCGCAATGAACACTGAAGCTTTCTTT
CDR3: CASSPAMNTEAFF

D: NA
V: TRBV3-1/TRBV3-2
J: TRBJ2-5
size: NA
DNA: TGTGCCAGCAGCCAAGATCAAAAGACCCAGTACTTC
CDR3: CASSQDQKTQYF

D: NA
V: TRBV2
J: TRBJ1-5
size: NA
DNA: TGTGCCAGCCGAAGAGACAAGCCTAGCAATCAGCCCCAGCATTTT
CDR3: CASRRDKPSNQPQHF

D: TRBD1
V: TRBV18
J: TRBJ1-2
size: NA
DNA: TGTGCCAGCTCAACAAAAAACAGGGGAAGAGTGGGCTATGGCTACACCTTC
CDR3: CASSTKNRGRVGYGYTF

D: NA
V: TRBV20-1
J: TRBJ1-1
size: NA
DNA: TGCAGTGCACGAAGGTTTGAAGCTTTCTTT
CDR3: CSARRFEAFF

D: NA
V: TRBV6-2/TRBV6-3
J: TRBJ2-1
size: NA
DNA: TGTGCCAGCAGTTCATGGGATAATGAGCAGTTCTTC
CDR3: CASSSWDNEQFF

D: NA
V: TRBV7-9
J: TRBJ2-2
size: once
DNA: TGTGCCAGCAGCCGTCGAGGGGTAGGGGAGCTGTTTTTT
CDR3: CASSRRGVGELFF

D: NA
V: TRBV4-2
J: TRBJ1-1
size: NA
DNA: TGTGCCAGCAGCCAAGAGGGGGGTCAGGCAATGAACACTGAAGCTTTCTTT
CDR3: CASSQEGGQAMNTEAFF

D: TRBD2
V: TRBV6-6
J: TRBJ2-2
size: NA
DNA: TGTGCCAGCACCTCATTAGCGGGAGGAGGGACCGGGGAGCTGTTTTTT
CDR3: CASTSLAGGGTGELFF

D: TRBD2
V: TRBV5-4
J: TRBJ2-1
size: NA
DNA: TGTGCCAGCAGCTTGGATAGCGGGCCCTACAATGAGCAGTTCTTC
CDR3: CASSLDSGPYNEQFF

D: NA
V: TRBV19
J: TRBJ2-2
size: NA
DNA: TGTGCCAGTAGGCAGGGGTCGAACACCGGGGAGCTGTTTTTT
CDR3: CASRQGSNTGELFF

D: NA
V: TRBV20-1
J: TRBJ1-2
size: NA
DNA: TGCAGTGCCCACGGGATTGTGGGCTACACCTTC
CDR3: CSAHGIVGYTF